Below are 2 T cell receptor beta chains sequenced from a single sample in a study of shared clonotypes between healthy human individuals. Method: immunoSEQ multiplex PCR; TCRdb's copy keeps in-frame clones and lacks some. The sample yields 1 million to 1.3 million clones, 75% to 85% seen once. Source material: memory CD4+ T cells from PBMCs. The subset was: CD45RA-negative fraction. Every receptor here comes from a man between 18 and 29 years old in good health. Some clones in this sample may be carry-over from other donors' samples.

V is TRBV2 and J is TRBJ2-5, with D possibly being TRBD1 (6 bases). CDR1 and CDR2 (germline): SNHLY, FYNNEI. This CDR3 comprises 14 residues. The V end lost 4 bases, the J end lost 0 bases, and 9 bases lay between the germline ends. DNA of the CDR3: TGTGCCAGCAGTGCCCGGACAGACCAAGAGACCCAGTACTTC. Residues: CASSARTDQETQYF.

This clone was recorded once. V is TRBV7-9 and J is TRBJ2-6; D not certain. The V end was cut by 0 bases, the J end by 2 bases, with 8 bases between. Germline lookup yields CDR1 SEHNR and CDR2 FQNEAQ (reference sequence). This CDR3 comprises 16 residues. CDR3 DNA: TGTGCCAGCAGCTTAGCGTTTAGGGCTGGGGCCAACGTCCTGACTTTC. Translating gives CASSLAFRAGANVLTF.